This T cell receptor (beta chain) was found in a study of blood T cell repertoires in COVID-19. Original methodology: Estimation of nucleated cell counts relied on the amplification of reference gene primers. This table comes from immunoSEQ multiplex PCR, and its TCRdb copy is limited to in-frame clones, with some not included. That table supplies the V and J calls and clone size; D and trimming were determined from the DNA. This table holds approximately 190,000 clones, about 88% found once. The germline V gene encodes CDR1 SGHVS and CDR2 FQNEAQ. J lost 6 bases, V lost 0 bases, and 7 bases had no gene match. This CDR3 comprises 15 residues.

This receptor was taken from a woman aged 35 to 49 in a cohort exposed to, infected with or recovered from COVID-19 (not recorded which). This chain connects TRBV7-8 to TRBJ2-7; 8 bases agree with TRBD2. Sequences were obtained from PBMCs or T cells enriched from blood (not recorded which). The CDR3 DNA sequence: TGTGCCAGCAGCTTAGCGGGGTCCGGGAGGGGCGAGCAGTACTTC. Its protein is CASSLAGSGRGEQYF.